This record covers a single TCR beta chain. Its matching antigen is unknown. The sample originates from a study of brain T cells in children with intractable seizures. Profiled with immunoSEQ multiplex PCR; TCRdb holds only in-frame clones, not every one. The sample gives roughly 120,000 clones, under 95% of which show up once; 3.5% to 4% is in the top ten. The study, taken as a whole, reports: Clones missing pre-surgery may reflect undersampling of that blood sample. Viral specificity was inferred only from CDR3 similarity; HCMV serostatus was unknown.

The clonotype was recovered from a boy in the first two years of life with hemimegalencephaly and intractable seizures. The sample here was peripheral blood, taken at surgery.

In nucleotides, the CDR3 is TGTGCCAGCAGTCCCGTGGTAGCGGGAGTAGGCGAGCAGTACTTC. It translates to CASSPVVAGVGEQYF. J is TRBJ2-7 and V is TRBV11-3, with TRBD2 identical over 9 bases. Germline V CDR1 and CDR2: SGHNT, YENEEA. The V segment lost 6 bases and the J segment 6 bases; nucleotides outside the gene matches: 12. This CDR3 is 15 amino acids long.